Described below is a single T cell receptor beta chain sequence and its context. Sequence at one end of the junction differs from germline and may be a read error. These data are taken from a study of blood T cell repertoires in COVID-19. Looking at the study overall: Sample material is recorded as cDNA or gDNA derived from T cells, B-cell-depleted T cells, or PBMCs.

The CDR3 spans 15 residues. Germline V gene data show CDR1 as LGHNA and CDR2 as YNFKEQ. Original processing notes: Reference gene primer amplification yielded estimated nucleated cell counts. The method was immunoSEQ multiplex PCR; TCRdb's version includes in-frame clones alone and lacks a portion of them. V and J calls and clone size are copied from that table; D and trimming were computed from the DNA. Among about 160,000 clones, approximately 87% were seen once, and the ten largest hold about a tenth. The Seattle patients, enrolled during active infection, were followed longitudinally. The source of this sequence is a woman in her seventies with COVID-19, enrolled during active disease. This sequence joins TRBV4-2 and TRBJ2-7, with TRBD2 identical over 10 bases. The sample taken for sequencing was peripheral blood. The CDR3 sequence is CASNQVPSGGYEQYF. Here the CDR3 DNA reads TGTGCCAGCAACCAAGTGCCTAGCGGGGGATACGAGCAGTACTTC.